This is a list of T cell receptor beta chains from one sample in a study of Ad26.COV2.S vaccination and SARS-CoV-2 variants. The assay was immunoSEQ multiplex PCR, and TCRdb's table has in-frame clones only and misses some. The sample carries hundreds of thousands of clones, less than 90% recorded once. The sample here was peripheral blood, taken in a trial of Ad26.COV2.S vaccine versus placebo. These receptors originate from a person between 18 and 59 years old who received the Ad26.COV2.S COVID-19 vaccine or a placebo. Both conserved end residues are part of each CDR3. D genes are given only for firm matches. A clone size is listed for some rows: how often the clone was seen (once, few, many), or a class if it is expanded.

few,TRBV3-1/TRBV3-2,TRBJ1-6,15,.,CASSQEPGTGESLHF,TGTGCCAGCAGCCAAGAGCCCGGGACGGGAGAGTCTCTCCACTTT
once,TRBV5-4,TRBJ1-1,14,.,CASSLGVVNTEAFF,TGTGCCAGCAGCTTGGGGGTTGTGAACACTGAAGCTTTCTTT
.,TRBV6-2/TRBV6-3,TRBJ2-3,16,.,CASSYSWRGVTDTQYF,TGTGCCAGCAGTTACTCGTGGAGAGGGGTCACAGATACGCAGTATTTT
.,TRBV25-1,TRBJ1-6,14,.,CASNYGTPNSPLHF,TGTGCCAGCAATTACGGGACTCCCAATTCACCCCTCCACTTT
.,TRBV7-9,TRBJ2-1,15,TRBD2,CASRGTSGGVNEQFF,TGTGCCAGCAGGGGTACTAGCGGGGGTGTCAATGAGCAGTTCTTC
.,TRBV6-5,TRBJ2-1,13,.,CASTKDLYNEQFF,TGTGCCAGCACTAAGGACCTCTACAATGAGCAGTTCTTC
.,TRBV6-8,TRBJ2-2,13,TRBD1,CASRNRDRSILFF,TGTGCCAGCAGGAACCGGGACAGGTCTATACTGTTTTTT
.,TRBV25-1,TRBJ2-1,15,.,CASSESRGSYNEQFF,TGTGCCAGCAGTGAATCGAGAGGGTCCTACAATGAGCAGTTCTTC
.,TRBV5-6,TRBJ1-5,16,.,CASSFRRVNSNQPQHF,TGTGCCAGCAGCTTTCGTCGGGTTAATAGCAATCAGCCCCAGCATTTT
.,TRBV7-9,TRBJ2-5,15,TRBD1,CASSRDRGSGETQYF,TGTGCCAGCAGCCGGGACAGGGGGAGTGGGGAGACCCAGTACTTC
.,TRBV20-1,TRBJ2-1,11,.,CSARRANEQFF,TGCAGTGCAAGGAGGGCCAATGAGCAGTTCTTC
.,TRBV27,TRBJ2-5,15,.,CASSSPLWGQETQYF,TGTGCCAGCAGTTCCCCCCTTTGGGGGCAAGAGACCCAGTACTTC
.,TRBV24-1,TRBJ2-3,17,.,CATSEGDSLYGTDTQYF,TGTGCCACCAGTGAGGGGGACTCGCTTTATGGTACAGATACGCAGTATTTT
.,TRBV9,TRBJ2-3,15,TRBD2,CASNLAGAPGLTQYF,TGTGCCAGCAATCTAGCGGGGGCCCCCGGGCTTACGCAGTATTTT
.,TRBV2,TRBJ1-1,12,.,CASSDSRAEAFF,TGTGCCAGCAGTGACTCGCGGGCTGAAGCTTTCTTT
.,TRBV5-1,TRBJ2-3,14,TRBD1,CASSRDRSTDTQYF,TGCGCCAGCAGCCGGGACAGAAGCACAGATACGCAGTATTTT
.,TRBV20-1,TRBJ2-1,15,TRBD1,CSASTGGGFLNEQFF,TGCAGTGCTAGTACAGGGGGCGGTTTTTTGAATGAGCAGTTCTTC
.,TRBV7-3,TRBJ2-1,15,.,CASSARAREDNEQFF,TGTGCCAGCTCCGCGCGGGCTAGGGAAGACAATGAGCAGTTCTTC
.,TRBV12-5,TRBJ1-1,17,.,CASGLVNLGGMNTEAFF,TGTGCTAGTGGTTTGGTAAACTTAGGGGGGATGAACACTGAAGCTTTCTTT
once,TRBV18,TRBJ1-5,17,.,CASSPKGSGYVDQPQHF,TGTGCCAGCTCACCAAAAGGTTCAGGGTATGTGGATCAGCCCCAGCATTTT
.,TRBV19,TRBJ1-2,17,.,CASSMVGGRGKAYGYTF,TGTGCCAGTAGTATGGTCGGGGGGCGCGGAAAAGCGTATGGCTACACCTTC
.,TRBV29-1,TRBJ2-1,14,TRBD2,CSVAGGGLILGQFF,TGCAGCGTTGCTGGCGGGGGATTAATACTAGGGCAGTTCTTC
.,TRBV15,TRBJ2-7,15,TRBD2,CATSRGSGGVYEQYF,TGTGCCACCAGCAGGGGTAGCGGGGGGGTGTACGAGCAGTACTTC
few,TRBV7-9,TRBJ2-7,14,TRBD1,CASSSPQGAGEQYF,TGTGCCAGCAGCTCCCCACAGGGGGCCGGTGAGCAGTACTTC
.,TRBV27,TRBJ2-3,16,TRBD2,CASLGGLAGGRDTQYF,TGTGCCAGCTTAGGTGGACTAGCGGGAGGGCGTGATACGCAGTATTTT
.,TRBV24-1,TRBJ2-5,16,TRBD2,CATSDISGSGQETQYF,TGTGCCACCAGTGACATTAGCGGGAGTGGGCAAGAGACCCAGTACTTC
.,TRBV4-2,TRBJ1-2,16,.,CASSQDLGRREYGYTF,TGTGCCAGCAGCCAAGATCTGGGGCGGCGCGAGTATGGCTACACCTTC
once,TRBV28,TRBJ1-2,14,.,CASSFLDSNYGYTF,TGTGCCAGCAGTTTTCTTGACAGTAACTATGGCTACACCTTC
.,TRBV7-9,TRBJ1-1,14,.,CASSSQGVNTEAFF,TGTGCCAGCAGCTCACAGGGTGTGAACACTGAAGCTTTCTTT
.,TRBV4-3,TRBJ1-4,13,TRBD1,CASSLRQGEKLFF,TGCGCCAGCAGCCTCAGACAGGGTGAAAAACTGTTTTTT
.,TRBV4-3,TRBJ1-5,17,.,CASSQDYRTAGGQPQHF,TGCGCCAGCAGCCAAGATTATAGGACAGCAGGCGGTCAGCCCCAGCATTTT
.,TRBV7-2,TRBJ1-5,14,TRBD1,CASSRDRDNQPQHF,TGTGCCAGCAGCCGCGACAGGGACAATCAGCCCCAGCATTTT
.,TRBV9,TRBJ2-3,13,.,CASSVQGLDTQYF,TGTGCCAGCAGCGTACAGGGGTTAGATACGCAGTATTTT
.,TRBV19,TRBJ1-5,15,.,CASTEGPRGNQPQHF,TGTGCCAGTACGGAAGGGCCGCGGGGCAATCAGCCCCAGCATTTT
once,TRBV4-1,TRBJ2-7,16,.,CASSQDLVVRSYEQYF,TGCGCCAGCAGCCAAGATCTGGTGGTCAGGTCCTACGAGCAGTACTTC
.,TRBV14,TRBJ1-5,14,.,CASSPGTSAQPQHF,TGTGCCAGCAGCCCGGGGACATCGGCTCAGCCCCAGCATTTT
few,TRBV12-3/TRBV12-4,TRBJ1-1,13,.,CASSLTGNTEAFF,TGTGCCAGCAGCCTGACAGGGAACACTGAAGCTTTCTTT
.,TRBV9,TRBJ1-3,16,.,CASSVAVGEPGNTIYF,TGTGCCAGCAGCGTAGCTGTGGGGGAGCCTGGAAACACCATATATTTT
few,TRBV11-3,TRBJ1-6,16,TRBD1,CASSTPPRGNNSPLHF,TGTGCCAGCAGCACCCCCCCCAGGGGGAATAATTCACCCCTCCACTTT
.,TRBV5-1,TRBJ2-7,15,TRBD1,CASSFLGQSAYEQYF,TGCGCCAGCAGCTTCCTGGGACAGTCGGCCTACGAGCAGTACTTC
.,TRBV9,TRBJ2-1,15,TRBD2,CASSVRSGSGGEQFF,TGTGCCAGCAGCGTCCGTAGCGGGAGCGGAGGTGAGCAGTTCTTC